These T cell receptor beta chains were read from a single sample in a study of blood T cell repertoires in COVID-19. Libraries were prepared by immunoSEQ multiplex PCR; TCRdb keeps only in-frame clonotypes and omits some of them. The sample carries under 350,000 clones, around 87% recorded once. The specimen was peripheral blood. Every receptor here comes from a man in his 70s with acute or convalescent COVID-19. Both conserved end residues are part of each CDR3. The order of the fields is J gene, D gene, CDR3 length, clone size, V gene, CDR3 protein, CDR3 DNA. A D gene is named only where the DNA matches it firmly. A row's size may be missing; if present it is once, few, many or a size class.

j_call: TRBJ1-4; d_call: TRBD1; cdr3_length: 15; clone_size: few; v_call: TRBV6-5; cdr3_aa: CASRVGQGSNEKLFF; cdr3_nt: TGTGCCAGCAGGGTGGGACAGGGTTCTAATGAAAAACTGTTTTTT
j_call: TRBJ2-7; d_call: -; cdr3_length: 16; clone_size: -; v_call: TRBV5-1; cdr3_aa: CASSLSGGTFSYEQYF; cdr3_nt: TGCGCCAGCAGCTTGTCCGGGGGAACCTTCTCCTACGAGCAGTACTTC
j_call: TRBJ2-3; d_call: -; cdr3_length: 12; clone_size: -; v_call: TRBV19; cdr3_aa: CASSIDLATQYF; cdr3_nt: TGTGCCAGTAGTATAGATCTGGCTACGCAGTATTTT
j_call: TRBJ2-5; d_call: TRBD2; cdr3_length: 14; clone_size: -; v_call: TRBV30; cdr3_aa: CASTNLAGVETQYF; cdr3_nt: TGTGCCTCAACTAACCTAGCGGGGGTGGAGACCCAGTACTTC
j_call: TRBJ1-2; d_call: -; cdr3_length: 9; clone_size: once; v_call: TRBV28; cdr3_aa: CASSPGFSF; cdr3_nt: TGTGCCAGCAGCCCGGGTTTCTCCTTC
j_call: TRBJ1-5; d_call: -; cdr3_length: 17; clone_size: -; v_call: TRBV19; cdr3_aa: CASSRGQPPGSNQPQHF; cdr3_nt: TGTGCCAGTAGCCGTGGACAGCCCCCGGGGAGCAATCAGCCCCAGCATTTT
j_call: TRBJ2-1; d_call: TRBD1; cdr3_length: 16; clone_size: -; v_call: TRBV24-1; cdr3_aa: CATSDAGTGDYNEQFF; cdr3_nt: TGTGCCACCAGTGATGCCGGGACAGGAGACTACAATGAGCAGTTCTTC
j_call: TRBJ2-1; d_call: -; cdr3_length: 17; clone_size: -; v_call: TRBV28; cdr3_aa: CASSPEKRAGPPNEQFF; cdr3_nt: TGTGCCAGCAGTCCCGAGAAAAGGGCGGGTCCCCCGAATGAGCAGTTCTTC
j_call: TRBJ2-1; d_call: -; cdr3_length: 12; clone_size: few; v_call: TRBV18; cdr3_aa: CASSDSYNEQFF; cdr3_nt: TGTGCCAGCTCAGACAGCTACAATGAGCAGTTCTTC
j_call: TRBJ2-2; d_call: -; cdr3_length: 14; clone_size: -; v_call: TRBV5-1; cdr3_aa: CASSTLRGSGELFF; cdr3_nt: TGCGCCAGCAGCACCCTTAGGGGCTCCGGGGAGCTGTTTTTT
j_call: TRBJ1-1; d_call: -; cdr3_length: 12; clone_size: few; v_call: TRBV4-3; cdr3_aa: CASRGSNTEAFF; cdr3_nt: TGCGCCAGCAGGGGCTCGAACACTGAAGCTTTCTTT
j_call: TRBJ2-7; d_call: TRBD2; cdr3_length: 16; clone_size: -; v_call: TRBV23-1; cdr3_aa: CASSCGGPSEFYEQYF; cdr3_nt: TGCGCCTCCTCCTGCGGGGGGCCCTCGGAGTTTTACGAGCAGTACTTC
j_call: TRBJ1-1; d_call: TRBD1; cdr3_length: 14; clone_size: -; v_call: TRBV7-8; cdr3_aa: CASSPRQGNTEAFF; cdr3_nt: TGTGCCAGCAGCCCCCGACAGGGGAACACTGAAGCTTTCTTT
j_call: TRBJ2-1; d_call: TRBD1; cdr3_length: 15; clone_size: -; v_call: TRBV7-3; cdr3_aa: CASSQDRAISNEQFF; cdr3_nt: TGTGCCAGCAGTCAGGACAGGGCCATATCCAATGAGCAGTTCTTC
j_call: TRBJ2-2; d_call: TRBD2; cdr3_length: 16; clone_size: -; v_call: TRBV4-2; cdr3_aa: CASSQEASSGAGELFF; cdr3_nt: TGTGCCAGCAGCCAAGAGGCGTCTAGCGGTGCTGGGGAGCTGTTTTTT
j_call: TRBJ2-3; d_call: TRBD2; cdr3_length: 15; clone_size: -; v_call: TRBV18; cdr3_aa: CASSRRAGGEDTQYF; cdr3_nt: TGTGCCAGCTCACGACGGGCGGGAGGGGAAGATACGCAGTATTTT
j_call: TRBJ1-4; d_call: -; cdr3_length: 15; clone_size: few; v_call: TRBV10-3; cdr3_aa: CAISESQAAAEKLFF; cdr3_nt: TGTGCCATCAGTGAGTCACAGGCCGCCGCTGAAAAACTGTTTTTT
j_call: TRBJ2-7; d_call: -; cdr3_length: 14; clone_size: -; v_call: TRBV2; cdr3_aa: CASSGVGRGVEQYF; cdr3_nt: TGTGCCAGCAGTGGGGTGGGCAGGGGGGTCGAGCAGTACTTC
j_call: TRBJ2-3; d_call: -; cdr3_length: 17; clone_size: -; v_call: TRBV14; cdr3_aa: CASSQVHAGASRDTQYF; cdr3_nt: TGTGCCAGCAGCCAAGTTCATGCGGGGGCGTCCCGAGATACGCAGTATTTT
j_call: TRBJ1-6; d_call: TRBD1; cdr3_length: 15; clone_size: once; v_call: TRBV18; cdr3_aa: CASSDEQGGNSPLHF; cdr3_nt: TGTGCCAGCTCAGACGAACAGGGGGGGAATTCACCCCTCCACTTT
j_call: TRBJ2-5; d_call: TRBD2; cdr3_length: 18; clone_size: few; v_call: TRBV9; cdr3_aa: CASSAGTSGRAAQETQYF; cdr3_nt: TGTGCCAGCAGCGCCGGGACTAGCGGGAGGGCCGCCCAAGAGACCCAGTACTTC
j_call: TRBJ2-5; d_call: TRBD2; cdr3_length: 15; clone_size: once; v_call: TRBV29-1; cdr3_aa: CSVGLAGVRAETQYF; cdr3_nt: TGCAGCGTTGGACTAGCGGGAGTTAGGGCAGAGACCCAGTACTTC
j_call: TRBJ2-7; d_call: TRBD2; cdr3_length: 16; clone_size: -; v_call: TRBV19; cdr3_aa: CASSIAASGAYYEQYF; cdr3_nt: TGTGCCAGTAGTATAGCGGCTAGCGGAGCGTACTACGAGCAGTACTTC
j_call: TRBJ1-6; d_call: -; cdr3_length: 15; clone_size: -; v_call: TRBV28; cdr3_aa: CAVRVQGRRNSPLHF; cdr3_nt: TGTGCCGTCAGGGTCCAGGGCAGAAGGAATTCACCCCTCCACTTT
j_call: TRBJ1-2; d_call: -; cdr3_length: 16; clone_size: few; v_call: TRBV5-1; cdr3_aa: CASSPGRAGRNYGYTF; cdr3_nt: TGCGCCAGCAGCCCAGGACGGGCGGGAAGAAACTATGGCTACACCTTC
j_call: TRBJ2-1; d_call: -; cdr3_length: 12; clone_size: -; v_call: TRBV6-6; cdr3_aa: CASSREYNEQFF; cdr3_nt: TGTGCCAGCAGTCGAGAGTACAATGAGCAGTTCTTC
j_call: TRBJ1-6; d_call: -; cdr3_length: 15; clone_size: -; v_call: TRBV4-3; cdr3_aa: CASSQGQITNSPLHF; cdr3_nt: TGCGCCAGCAGCCAGGGACAAATTACTAATTCACCCCTCCACTTT
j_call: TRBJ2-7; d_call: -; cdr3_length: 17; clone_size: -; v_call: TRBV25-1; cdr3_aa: CASSEYSSKGSSYEQYF; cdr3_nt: TGTGCCAGCAGTGAATATAGCTCCAAGGGGTCCTCCTACGAGCAGTACTTC
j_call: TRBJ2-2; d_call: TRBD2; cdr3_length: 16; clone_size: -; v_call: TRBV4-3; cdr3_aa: CASSQLAGSDTGELFF; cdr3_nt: TGCGCCAGCAGCCAACTAGCGGGGTCTGACACCGGGGAGCTGTTTTTT